The 29 T cell receptor beta chains below all came from one sample that was sequenced in a study of T cell responses to AZD1222 COVID-19 vaccine. Some clones are missing from TCRdb's copy, which holds only in-frame ones; the method was immunoSEQ multiplex PCR. The sample lists about 140,000 clones; about nine tenths were seen once. Sequenced material: peripheral blood, taken on day 0 of AZD1222 vaccination. These receptors came from an adult in good health.

The V call is TRBV12-3 or TRBV12-4, the J call TRBJ1-5; D unresolved. Trimming took 7 bases from V and 0 from J, leaving 7 bases between them. The CDR3 is made up of 13 amino acids. CDR3 coding DNA: TGTGCCAGCACCAAATATAGCAATCAGCCCCAGCATTTT. This sequence encodes CASTKYSNQPQHF.

The chain joins TRBV28 to TRBJ2-2; no clear D. The V end lost 11 bases, the J end lost 0 bases, and 16 bases lay between the germline ends. The CDR3 is made up of 15 amino acids. Germline V CDR1 and CDR2: MDHEN, SYDVKM. DNA for the CDR3: TGTGCCGCCCTTAGGTCGGCCCCGAACACCGGGGAGCTGTTTTTT. Encoded protein: CAALRSAPNTGELFF.

The CDR3 spells CASSLQGADNEQFF. In DNA, the CDR3 is TGTGCCAGCAGCCTTCAGGGGGCGGACAATGAGCAGTTCTTC. This chain uses TRBV3-1 (or the pseudogene TRBV3-2) with TRBJ2-1; 8 nucleotides match TRBD1. Germline CDR1 LGHDT, CDR2 YNNKEL (reference sequence). J lost 5 bases, V lost 4 bases, and 4 bases had no gene match. This CDR3 contains 14 residues.

This clone was observed a few times. The chain recombines TRBV15 with TRBJ2-1, with 16 nucleotides matching TRBD2. Germline V gene data show CDR1 as LNHNV and CDR2 as YYDKDF (reference sequence). CDR3 size: 19 residues. V was pared by 2 bases and J by 3 bases, with 7 bases of the junction left unmatched. CDR3 in DNA: TGTGCCACCAGCAGAACCGGGACTAGCGGGGGGGCCGTCTACAATGAGCAGTTCTTC. Encoded protein: CATSRTGTSGGAVYNEQFF. The full variable domain, with the rest looked up from reference TRBV15 and TRBJ2-1, is DAMVIQNPRYQVTQFGKPVTLSCSQTLNHNVMYWYQQKSSQAPKLLFHYYDKDFNNEADTPDNFQSRRPNTSFCFLDIRSPGLGDTAMYLCATSRTGTSGGAVYNEQFFGPGTRLTVL.

The DNA for the CDR3 is TGTGCCAGTAAGACAGGGCATCAGCCCCAGCATTTT. Protein sequence: CASKTGHQPQHF. The chain joins TRBV19 to TRBJ1-5; 7 nucleotides align to TRBD1. The CDR3 runs 12 residues. Trimming took 7 bases from V and 5 from J; bases not matched to a gene: 2. The germline gives CDR1 LNHDA, CDR2 SQIVND (reference sequence).

In this sample, this clone turned up once. The rearrangement uses TRBV7-9 and TRBJ1-1; 7 bases fit TRBD1. CDR1 and CDR2 (germline): SEHNR, FQNEAQ (reference sequence). The trim removed 5 bases at V and 7 bases at J, leaving 1 base unmatched. The CDR3 runs to 11 residues. CDR3 coding DNA: TGTGCCAGCAGCCAGGGGGGTGAAGCTTTCTTT. Protein: CASSQGGEAFF. The full variable domain, in which reference TRBV7-9 and TRBJ1-1 provide the parts outside the CDR3, is DTGVSQNPRHKITKRGQNVTFRCDPISEHNRLYWYRQTLGQGPEFLTYFQNEAQLEKSRLLSDRFSAERPKGSFSTLEIQRTEQGDSAMYLCASSQGGEAFFGQGTRLTVV.

The chain has TRBV18 and TRBJ2-3; D gene uncertain. V lost 6 bases, J lost 0 bases, and 13 bases lay in between. Germline assignment: CDR1 KGHSH and CDR2 LQKENI. The CDR3 covers 15 residues. The CDR3 nucleotides are TGTGCCAGCTCCCCTCTAGGACCAAGCACAGATACGCAGTATTTT. Amino acids: CASSPLGPSTDTQYF.

This clone was detected only once. CDR3 residues: CASSLPGTALSGNTIYF. CDR3 sequence (DNA): TGTGCCAGCAGCTTGCCCGGGACAGCTCTCTCTGGAAACACCATATATTTT. The chain couples TRBV5-6 to TRBJ1-3; 7 nucleotides agree with TRBD1. Per the germline V gene, CDR1 is SGHDT and CDR2 is YYEEEE. With 1 base clipped from V and 0 bases from J, the junction kept 7 bases outside the gene matches. The CDR3 contains 17 residues.

The J gene is TRBJ2-1, the V gene TRBV27, with 8 positions matching TRBD2. The CDR3 consists of 13 residues. The J segment lost 9 bases and the V segment lost 6 bases, leaving 7 bases of the junction unmatched. Germline loops: CDR1 MNHEY, CDR2 SMNVEV (reference sequence). The CDR3 coding sequence is TGTGCCAGCAGATACGGGAGGGGGGCTGAGCAGTTCTTC. Translation: CASRYGRGAEQFF.

This chain connects TRBV28 to TRBJ2-2; the match to TRBD1 covers 10 bases. Germline CDR1 is MDHEN and CDR2 is SYDVKM. The CDR3 is 16 residues long. Trimming cost V 6 bases and J 4 bases; bases outside gene matches: 8. For the CDR3, the DNA is TGTGCCAGCAGAGACAGGGGGCGGAGTCGCACCGGGGAGCTGTTTTTT. Its protein is CASRDRGRSRTGELFF.

This sequence joins TRBV11-2 and TRBJ1-6; D may be TRBD1 (5 bases). There are 16 residues in the CDR3. CDR1 is SGHAT and CDR2 is FQNNGV in the germline V gene. V was trimmed by 5 bases and J by 4 bases, leaving 15 bases between them. CDR3 DNA sequence: TGTGCCAGCAGCCTGGAGAGAGGGGTGTATAATTCACCCCTCCACTTT. It codes for CASSLERGVYNSPLHF.

The chain uses TRBV5-5 and TRBJ1-1; 9 positions match TRBD1. CDR3 length: 15 residues. The germline V gene encodes CDR1 SGHKS and CDR2 YYEKEE (reference sequence). The V and J ends lost 3 bases and 5 bases, in that order; junction bases with no gene match: 8. CDR3 sequence reads: CASSSKQGARTEAFF. CDR3 coding DNA: TGTGCCAGCAGCTCAAAACAGGGGGCTCGTACTGAAGCTTTCTTT.

The chain employs TRBV15 and TRBJ1-4, with 8 bases fitting TRBD1. Germline loops: CDR1 LNHNV, CDR2 YYDKDF (reference sequence). This CDR3 region has 13 residues. V lost 5 bases, J lost 10 bases, and 6 bases stayed unmatched. The CDR3 loop is CATSGGQGLKLFF. The CDR3, as DNA: TGTGCCACCAGCGGAGGACAGGGATTAAAACTGTTTTTT.

The V gene is TRBV4-1, the J gene TRBJ1-1; possible D gene TRBD1, 6 bases. This CDR3 has 16 amino acids. The V end lost 2 bases, the J end lost 4 bases, and 17 bases lay between the germline ends. Per germline, CDR1 MGHRA and CDR2 YSYEKL. The CDR3 is CASSQTQGSFATEAFF. The CDR3 bases are TGCGCCAGCAGCCAAACACAGGGTAGTTTTGCCACTGAAGCTTTCTTT.

V and J are TRBV19 and TRBJ2-1, with 8 bases aligning to TRBD1. The CDR3 runs to 18 residues. V trimming: 4 bases; J trimming: 0 bases; junction bases outside the gene matches: 11. Germline V gene data show CDR1 as LNHDA and CDR2 as SQIVND (reference sequence). CDR3 loop: CASSRGQGLFSSYNEQFF. CDR3 in DNA: TGTGCCAGTAGTAGAGGACAGGGTCTCTTCAGCTCCTACAATGAGCAGTTCTTC. Drawing the rest from reference TRBV19 and TRBJ2-1, the complete variable domain is DGGITQSPKYLFRKEGQNVTLSCEQNLNHDAMYWYRQDPGQGLRLIYYSQIVNDFQKGDIAEGYSVSREKKESFPLTVTSAQKNPTAFYLCASSRGQGLFSSYNEQFFGPGTRLTVL.

The rearrangement uses TRBV7-2 and TRBJ2-3; the D is unclear. Trimming took off 0 bases at V and 7 bases at J, with 5 bases between the two ends. CDR1 SGHTA and CDR2 FQGNSA come from the germline V gene. This CDR3 is 12 amino acids long. The CDR3 reads CASSLAEYTQYF. CDR3 sequence (DNA): TGTGCCAGCAGCTTAGCAGAGTATACGCAGTATTTT.

This chain joins TRBV3-1 (or the pseudogene TRBV3-2) and TRBJ1-3; 8 bases are shared with TRBD1. CDR1 is LGHDT and CDR2 is YNNKEL in the germline V gene (reference sequence). The CDR3 spans 14 residues. V trimming: 2 bases; J trimming: 13 bases; junction bases outside the gene matches: 10. CDR3 region: CASSQPGQERPIYF. The CDR3 DNA reads TGTGCCAGCAGCCAACCGGGACAGGAGCGGCCAATATATTTT.

V and J are TRBV2 and TRBJ1-6; 9 nucleotides align to TRBD1. This CDR3 contains 16 residues. V trimming: 3 bases; J trimming: 8 bases; junction bases outside the gene matches: 8. In germline, CDR1 is SNHLY, CDR2 FYNNEI. CDR3 nucleotides: TGTGCCAGCAGTGATTTGTTGGGACAGGGATATTCACCCCTCCACTTT. This sequence encodes CASSDLLGQGYSPLHF. Together with reference TRBV2 and TRBJ1-6, the CDR3 gives the full variable domain: EPEVTQTPSHQVTQMGQEVILRCVPISNHLYFYWYRQILGQKVEFLVSFYNNEISEKSEIFDDQFSVERPDGSNFTLKIRSTKLEDSAMYFCASSDLLGQGYSPLHFGNGTRLTVT.

The rearrangement joins TRBV4-1 to TRBJ2-7; 13 bases agree with TRBD2. The CDR3 is 17 amino acids. With V trimmed by 5 bases and J by 0 bases, 7 bases remained unmatched. Germline CDR1 reads MGHRA; CDR2 reads YSYEKL. The DNA for the CDR3 is TGCGCCAGCAGCTTTGGACTAGCGGGAGATAGCTCCTACGAGCAGTACTTC. The encoded protein is CASSFGLAGDSSYEQYF.

The CDR3 sequence is CASSRGLADTGEQFF. The CDR3 DNA reads TGTGCCAGCAGCCGAGGACTAGCGGATACCGGGGAGCAGTTCTTC. V gene TRBV11-3 combines with J gene TRBJ2-1; 10 bases fit TRBD2. The CDR3 totals 15 residues. V trimming: 5 bases; J trimming: 10 bases; junction bases outside the gene matches: 11. The germline gives CDR1 SGHNT, CDR2 YENEEA. The whole variable domain, filled in from reference TRBV11-3 and TRBJ2-1, reads EAGVVQSPRYKIIEKKQPVAFWCNPISGHNTLYWYLQNLGQGPELLIRYENEEAVDDSQLPKDRFSAERLKGVDSTLKIQPAELGDSAVYLCASSRGLADTGEQFFGPGTRLTVL.

The gene calls are TRBV18 and TRBJ1-1, with a possible D match to TRBD1 (6 bases). V lost 5 bases and J lost 1, with 14 bases in between. Per the germline V gene, CDR1 is KGHSH and CDR2 is LQKENI. The CDR3 is 15 amino acids. The CDR3 is CASSVNRDRNTEAFF. CDR3 nucleotide sequence: TGTGCCAGCTCAGTGAACAGGGACCGGAACACTGAAGCTTTCTTT.

This rearrangement joins TRBV7-9 to TRBJ1-1, with D perhaps matching TRBD1 (5 bases). Germline CDR1 is SEHNR and CDR2 is FQNEAQ (reference sequence). There are 17 residues in the CDR3. The V end lost 6 bases, the J end lost 0 bases, and 20 bases lay between the germline ends. Here the CDR3 reads CASSPEEGRPMNTEAFF. The CDR3 bases are TGTGCCAGCAGTCCCGAGGAGGGGCGCCCTATGAACACTGAAGCTTTCTTT.

This chain joins TRBV5-1 and TRBJ1-2; D may be TRBD1 (5 bases). The ends were cut back, 4 bases at V and 6 bases at J, with 13 bases in the middle. The CDR3 length is 13 residues. Germline V gene lookup returns CDR1 SGHRS and CDR2 YFSETQ. The CDR3 loop is CASSPQGSNGYTF. CDR3 DNA: TGCGCCAGCAGCCCTCAGGGAAGCAATGGCTACACCTTC.

This rearrangement joins TRBV15 to TRBJ1-5, with a possible D match to TRBD1 (6 bases). The germline V and J ends were trimmed by 1 base and 2 bases, with 15 bases remaining between them. This CDR3 spans 17 amino acids. The germline gives CDR1 LNHNV, CDR2 YYDKDF (reference sequence). DNA for the CDR3: TGTGCCACCAGCAGAGCCTTCTCCAGGGGAGGCAATCAGCCCCAGCATTTT. The encoded protein is CATSRAFSRGGNQPQHF.

This clone appeared a single time. The V and J genes are TRBV6-5 and TRBJ1-1; D ambiguous. The CDR3 has 14 amino acids. Trimming removed 5 bases at V and 0 bases at J, with 10 bases between. The germline CDR1 and CDR2 sequences are MNHEY and SVGAGI. As DNA, the CDR3 is TGTGCCAGCAGTAACAGTCCTATGAACACTGAAGCTTTCTTT. This translates into CASSNSPMNTEAFF.

The chain combines TRBV12-3 or TRBV12-4 with TRBJ2-7, with D unresolved. V lost 6 bases and J lost 2, with 5 bases in between. The CDR3 totals 11 residues. In nucleotides, the CDR3 is TGTGCCAGCAGGTCCGCCTACGAGCAGTACTTC. Its translation is CASRSAYEQYF.

The CDR3 here is CASSLVAQGGYEQYF. In DNA, the CDR3 is TGTGCCAGCAGCTTAGTGGCACAGGGTGGTTACGAGCAGTACTTC. This rearrangement joins TRBV7-9 to TRBJ2-7; D perhaps matches TRBD1 (6 bases). Between the trimmed V and J ends, which lost 1 base and 4 bases, there was a span of 14 bases. The CDR3 extends over 15 amino acids. The germline V gene has CDR1 SEHNR and CDR2 FQNEAQ (reference sequence).

V usage is TRBV4-2 and J usage is TRBJ2-7; TRBD1 matches 7 bases. V was clipped by 0 bases and J by 2 bases; unmatched bases: 7. CDR1 and CDR2 from the germline V gene are LGHNA and YNFKEQ. There are 16 residues in the CDR3. The CDR3 sequence: CASSQESRDSTYEQYF. The CDR3 DNA reads as TGTGCCAGCAGCCAAGAATCCCGGGACAGTACCTACGAGCAGTACTTC.

The V gene is TRBV7-2, the J gene TRBJ2-7, with D unclear. Between the trimmed V and J ends, which lost 5 bases and 1 base, there was a span of 9 bases. This CDR3 has 13 residues. Germline V gene lookup returns CDR1 SGHTA and CDR2 FQGNSA. CDR3 amino acids: CASSPGESYEQYF. The CDR3 region has the DNA TGTGCCAGCAGCCCCGGAGAATCCTACGAGCAGTACTTC. Supplemented by reference TRBV7-2 and TRBJ2-7, the full variable domain reads GAGVSQSPSNKVTEKGKDVELRCDPISGHTALYWYRQSLGQGLEFLIYFQGNSAPDKSGLPSDRFSAERTGGSVSTLTIQRTQQEDSAVYLCASSPGESYEQYFGPGTRLTVT.